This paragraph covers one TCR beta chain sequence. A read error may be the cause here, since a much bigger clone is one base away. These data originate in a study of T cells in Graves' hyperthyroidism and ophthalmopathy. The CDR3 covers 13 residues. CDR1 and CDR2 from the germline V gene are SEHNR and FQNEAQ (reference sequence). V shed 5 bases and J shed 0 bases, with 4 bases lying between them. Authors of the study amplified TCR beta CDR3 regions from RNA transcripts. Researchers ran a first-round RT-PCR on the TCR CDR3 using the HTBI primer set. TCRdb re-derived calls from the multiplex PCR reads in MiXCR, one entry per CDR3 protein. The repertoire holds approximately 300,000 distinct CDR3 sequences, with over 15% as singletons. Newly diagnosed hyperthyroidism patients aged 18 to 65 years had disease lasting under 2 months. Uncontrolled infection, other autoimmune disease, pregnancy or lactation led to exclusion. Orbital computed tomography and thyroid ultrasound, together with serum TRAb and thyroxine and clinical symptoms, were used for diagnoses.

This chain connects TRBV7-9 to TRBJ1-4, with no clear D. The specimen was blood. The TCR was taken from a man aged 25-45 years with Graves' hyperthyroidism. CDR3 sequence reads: CASSHATNEKLFF. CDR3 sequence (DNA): TGTGCCAGCAGCCATGCAACTAATGAAAAACTGTTTTTT.